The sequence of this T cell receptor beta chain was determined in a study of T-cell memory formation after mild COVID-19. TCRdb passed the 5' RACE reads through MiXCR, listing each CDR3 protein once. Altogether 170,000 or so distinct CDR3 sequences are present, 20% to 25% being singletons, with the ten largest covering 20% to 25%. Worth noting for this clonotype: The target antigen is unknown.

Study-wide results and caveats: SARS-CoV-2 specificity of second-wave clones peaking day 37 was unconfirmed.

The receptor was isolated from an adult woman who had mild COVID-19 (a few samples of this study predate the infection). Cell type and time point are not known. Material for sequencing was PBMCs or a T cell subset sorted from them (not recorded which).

The CDR3 protein is CASSPGSSGNTIYF. CDR3 in DNA: TGTGCCAGCAGTCCAGGGAGCTCTGGAAACACCATATATTTT. J is TRBJ1-3 and V is TRBV25-1, with D possibly matching TRBD1 (5 bases). The CDR3 extends over 14 amino acids. Trimming pared 5 bases from V and 0 bases from J, leaving 8 bases between. Germline V gene sequence: CDR1 MGHDK, CDR2 SYGVNS.